Listed below are T cell receptor beta chains from one sample, sequenced in a study of blood T cell repertoires in COVID-19. The protocol was immunoSEQ multiplex PCR, while the TCRdb copy is restricted to in-frame clones and leaves out a portion. The repertoire consists of approximately 150,000 clones, with approximately 87% occurring once and the leading ten covering roughly 3.9%. Sequencing was carried out using PBMCs or T cells enriched from blood (not recorded which). Receptor source: a man in his forties or fifties in a cohort exposed to, infected with or recovered from COVID-19 (not recorded which). CDR3s include the opening cysteine and the closing phenylalanine or tryptophan. The D gene is left open where the match is weak. Rows give clone size only sometimes, using once, few, many, or a class for an expanded clone.

TRBJ1-2 | NA | TRBV7-2 | TRBD1 | CASSLIAGGIGYTF | TGTGCCAGCAGCCTTATTGCAGGGGGCATTGGCTACACCTTC
TRBJ2-2 | NA | TRBV5-1 | TRBD1 | CASSFLWTGAGELFF | TGCGCCAGCAGCTTCCTCTGGACAGGGGCCGGGGAGCTGTTTTTT
TRBJ1-1 | NA | TRBV6-1 | NA | CASSEGIGQQNTEAFF | TGTGCCAGCAGTGAAGGCATTGGACAGCAGAACACTGAAGCTTTCTTT
TRBJ1-4 | NA | TRBV4-3 | TRBD1 | CASAGTAVATNEKLFF | TGCGCCAGCGCCGGGACAGCGGTGGCAACTAATGAAAAACTGTTTTTT
TRBJ2-7 | NA | TRBV6-8 | NA | CASNISEFAFPPPYEQYF | TGTGCCAGCAACATATCGGAGTTCGCATTTCCGCCCCCCTACGAGCAGTACTTC
TRBJ1-2 | NA | TRBV7-6 | NA | CASSPKGVTDF | TGTGCCAGCAGCCCCAAGGGGGTGACGGACTTC
TRBJ1-1 | NA | TRBV5-5 | NA | CASSLAQANTEAFF | TGTGCCAGCAGCTTGGCCCAGGCGAACACTGAAGCTTTCTTT
TRBJ1-1 | NA | TRBV28 | NA | CASSPWATNTEAFF | TGTGCCAGCAGTCCGTGGGCCACGAACACTGAAGCTTTCTTT
TRBJ2-7 | NA | TRBV6-5 | NA | CASSPRGASTYEQYF | TGTGCCAGCAGTCCCCGGGGGGCCTCGACCTACGAGCAGTACTTC
TRBJ1-3 | NA | TRBV5-1 | NA | CASSLGPGNTIYF | TGCGCCAGCAGCTTGGGGCCTGGAAACACCATATATTTT
TRBJ2-3 | NA | TRBV24-1 | TRBD2 | CATSDPGEGDTQYF | TGTGCCACCAGTGATCCGGGGGAGGGAGATACGCAGTATTTT
TRBJ2-1 | NA | TRBV19 | TRBD2 | CASSWASGGANEQFF | TGTGCCAGTAGTTGGGCTAGCGGGGGGGCCAATGAGCAGTTCTTC
TRBJ1-5 | few | TRBV7-2 | NA | CASSLRRGSNQPQHF | TGTGCCAGCAGCTTGAGGCGGGGTTCCAATCAGCCCCAGCATTTT
TRBJ2-7 | NA | TRBV14 | NA | CASNPSSSYEQYF | TGTGCCAGCAACCCAAGTTCGAGCTACGAGCAGTACTTC
TRBJ1-6 | NA | TRBV5-1 | NA | CASSVPMSSYNSPLHF | TGCGCCAGCAGCGTACCAATGAGCTCCTATAATTCACCCCTCCACTTT
TRBJ2-3 | NA | TRBV18 | NA | CASSPPRDRSTDTQYF | TGTGCCAGCTCACCACCGAGAGATCGCAGCACAGATACGCAGTATTTT
TRBJ2-4 | NA | TRBV7-8 | NA | CASSPGLTTFDIQYF | TGTGCCAGCAGCCCGGGTCTAACGACGTTCGACATTCAGTACTTC
TRBJ1-3 | NA | TRBV24-1 | TRBD1 | CAATTGTEKPRAIF | TGTGCCGCTACCACCGGGACAGAGAAACCTAGGGCAATTTTC
TRBJ2-1 | NA | TRBV29-1 | TRBD1 | CSVNLKRDRVVGEQFF | TGCAGCGTCAATCTAAAACGGGACAGGGTCGTCGGTGAGCAGTTCTTC
TRBJ1-3 | NA | TRBV5-6 | NA | CASSLDGGNTIYF | TGTGCCAGCAGCTTGGACGGGGGAAACACCATATATTTT
TRBJ2-1 | NA | TRBV7-2 | TRBD2 | CASSLSSGSYNEQFF | TGTGCCAGCAGCTTAAGTAGCGGGAGCTACAATGAGCAGTTCTTC
TRBJ2-6 | NA | TRBV6-6 | NA | CASSPEGGAGGYSGANVLTF | TGTGCCAGCAGCCCCGAGGGGGGGGCTGGGGGGTACTCTGGGGCCAACGTCCTGACTTTC
TRBJ1-2 | NA | TRBV19 | TRBD1 | CASSRQGLNYGYTF | TGTGCCAGTAGCAGACAGGGCCTTAACTATGGCTACACCTTC
TRBJ2-4 | NA | TRBV3-1/TRBV3-2 | TRBD1 | CASSQQGALAKNIQYF | TGTGCCAGCAGTCAACAGGGGGCCTTAGCCAAAAACATTCAGTACTTC
TRBJ2-3 | NA | TRBV10-3 | TRBD2 | CAISEPEGTSGTYHTQYF | TGTGCCATCAGTGAGCCTGAGGGGACTAGCGGGACCTACCATACGCAGTATTTT
TRBJ2-1 | once | TRBV7-2 | NA | CASSLYSPLSSYNEQFF | TGTGCCAGCAGCTTATATAGTCCCCTTAGCTCCTACAATGAGCAGTTCTTC
TRBJ2-5 | NA | TRBV25-1 | TRBD2 | CASSYRGVLETQYF | TGTGCCAGCAGTTATCGGGGGGTTTTGGAGACCCAGTACTTC
TRBJ1-3 | NA | TRBV7-6 | NA | CASSLAGASGNTIYF | TGTGCCAGCAGCTTGGCAGGGGCCTCTGGAAACACCATATATTTT
TRBJ1-1 | NA | TRBV14 | TRBD1 | CASSQEIRDRGPPYTEAFF | TGTGCCAGCAGCCAAGAAATTAGGGACAGGGGGCCCCCGTATACTGAAGCTTTCTTT
TRBJ1-1 | NA | TRBV18 | NA | CASSPFTGINTEAFF | TGTGCCAGCTCACCTTTTACAGGGATCAACACTGAAGCTTTCTTT
TRBJ1-4 | NA | TRBV6-1 | NA | CASSEGGVAEKLFF | TGTGCCAGCAGTGAAGGGGGAGTGGCTGAAAAACTGTTTTTT
TRBJ1-5 | NA | TRBV24-1 | TRBD1 | CATSGTGNQPQHF | TGTGCCACCAGTGGGACAGGAAATCAGCCCCAGCATTTT
TRBJ2-1 | NA | TRBV9 | NA | CASSYTSGDEQFF | TGTGCCAGCAGCTACACTAGTGGCGATGAGCAGTTCTTC
TRBJ1-2 | few | TRBV6-5 | NA | CASTGRAFYGYTF | TGTGCCAGCACGGGGAGGGCATTCTATGGCTACACCTTC
TRBJ1-5 | NA | TRBV6-2/TRBV6-3 | TRBD1 | CASSYTGGQPQHF | TGTGCCAGCAGTTACACAGGGGGCCAGCCCCAGCATTTT
TRBJ2-2 | NA | TRBV14 | NA | CASSQQGGPANTGELFF | TGTGCCAGCAGCCAACAGGGGGGACCGGCGAACACCGGGGAGCTGTTTTTT
TRBJ1-1 | few | TRBV3-1/TRBV3-2 | TRBD1 | CASSQDRGGTGLNTEAFF | TGTGCCAGCAGCCAAGATCGGGGGGGGACAGGGCTGAACACTGAAGCTTTCTTT
TRBJ2-2 | NA | TRBV19 | NA | CASNRAGELFF | TGTGCCAGTAATCGGGCCGGGGAGCTGTTTTTT
TRBJ2-1 | NA | TRBV7-9 | TRBD2 | CASSLEASGKNEQFF | TGTGCCAGCAGCTTAGAAGCTAGCGGGAAAAATGAGCAGTTCTTC
TRBJ2-7 | NA | TRBV18 | TRBD2 | CASSRSGGPGEQYF | TGTGCCAGCTCACGGTCGGGGGGGCCGGGAGAGCAGTACTTC
TRBJ2-1 | NA | TRBV5-1 | TRBD1 | CASFRDRGYNEQFF | TGCGCCAGCTTCCGGGACAGGGGTTACAATGAGCAGTTCTTC
TRBJ1-5 | NA | TRBV30 | NA | CAWRSQNNQPQHF | TGTGCCTGGAGGAGCCAAAACAATCAGCCCCAGCATTTT
TRBJ2-7 | many | TRBV6-5 | TRBD1 | CASSPGTGYEQYF | TGTGCCAGCAGCCCCGGGACAGGCTACGAGCAGTACTTC
TRBJ1-1 | NA | TRBV6-2/TRBV6-3 | NA | CASSYSIGASGNTEAFF | TGTGCCAGCAGTTACTCGATAGGGGCGTCAGGGAACACTGAAGCTTTCTTT
TRBJ2-1 | NA | TRBV5-6 | TRBD1 | CASSTSPRQGIYNEQFF | TGTGCCAGCAGCACATCGCCGAGACAGGGGATCTACAATGAGCAGTTCTTC
TRBJ2-1 | NA | TRBV2 | TRBD2 | CASSWGLAGGKVGRDEQFF | TGTGCCAGCAGTTGGGGACTAGCGGGAGGTAAGGTGGGACGGGATGAGCAGTTCTTC
TRBJ1-5 | NA | TRBV10-1 | NA | CASSDTGNQPQHF | TGCGCCAGCAGTGACACAGGCAATCAGCCCCAGCATTTT
TRBJ1-2 | NA | TRBV28 | TRBD1 | CASSPVPGQGGYGYTF | TGTGCCAGCAGTCCAGTCCCGGGACAGGGTGGGTATGGCTACACCTTC
TRBJ2-7 | NA | TRBV7-9 | NA | CASSSQGLYEQYF | TGTGCCAGCAGCTCGCAGGGACTCTACGAGCAGTACTTC
TRBJ1-5 | once | TRBV7-6 | TRBD1 | CASSFGTGGNQPQHF | TGTGCCAGCAGCTTTGGAACAGGGGGCAATCAGCCCCAGCATTTT
TRBJ2-5 | NA | TRBV27 | TRBD1 | CASSLTGGWETQYF | TGTGCCAGCAGTTTGACAGGGGGCTGGGAGACCCAGTACTTC